This T cell receptor (beta chain) was documented in a study of cytomegalovirus exposure and HLA in healthy donors. Whole-study context: An earlier analysis found fewer than 120 million unique TCR beta sequences from 150 million to 200 million T cells.

As concerns this clone: The antigen is undetermined.

Notes on the study in general: TCR association rates varied by HLA locus in a later analysis, with DRB1 highest and HLA-C lowest. Using the classifier, cytomegalovirus status was reportedly diagnosed with high specificity and sensitivity.

V gave up 2 bases and J gave up 5 bases, with 12 bases separating them. This CDR3 is 14 amino acids long. CDR1 is PRHDT and CDR2 is FYEKMQ in the germline V gene (reference sequence). Vbeta (60) and Jbeta (13) primers were used in the PCR. The data were produced by immunoSEQ multiplex PCR, yet TCRdb's version contains in-frame clones alone and is incomplete. The repertoire holds approximately 150,000 clones, with more than 60% as singletons. This receptor was obtained from a woman aged 35 to 49 in good health and CMV-seropositive. The sample comprised PBMCs. The genes are TRBV13 and TRBJ1-2; tentative D call: TRBD1 (5 bases). The CDR3 reads CASSLRGFGYGYTF. The CDR3 DNA reads as TGTGCCAGCAGCTTAAGGGGTTTTGGGTATGGCTACACCTTC.